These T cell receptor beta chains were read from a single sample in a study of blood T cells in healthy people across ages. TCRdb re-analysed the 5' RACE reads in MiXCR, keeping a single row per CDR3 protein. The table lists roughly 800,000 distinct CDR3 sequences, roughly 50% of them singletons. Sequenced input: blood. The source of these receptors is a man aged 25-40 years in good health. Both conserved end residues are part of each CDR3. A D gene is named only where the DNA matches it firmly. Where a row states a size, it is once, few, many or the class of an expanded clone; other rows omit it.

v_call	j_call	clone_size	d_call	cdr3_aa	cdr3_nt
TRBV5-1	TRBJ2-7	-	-	CASSLDQYEQYF	TGCGCCAGCAGCTTGGACCAGTACGAGCAGTACTTC
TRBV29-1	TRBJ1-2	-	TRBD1	CSAGTGSDYGYTF	TGCAGCGCAGGGACAGGCTCTGACTATGGCTACACCTTC
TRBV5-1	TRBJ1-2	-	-	CASSFWYVDNFEDDYGYTF	TGCGCCAGCAGCTTTTGGTATGTAGACAACTTTGAGGACGACTATGGCTACACCTTC
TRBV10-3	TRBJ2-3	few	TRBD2	CAISEPKKGAAGPGYTQYF	TGTGCCATCAGTGAGCCGAAGAAGGGAGCAGCGGGGCCGGGGTATACGCAGTATTTT
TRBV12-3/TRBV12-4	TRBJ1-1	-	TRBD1	CASSLQGVRTEAFF	TGTGCCAGCAGTCTCCAGGGGGTCAGGACTGAAGCTTTCTTT
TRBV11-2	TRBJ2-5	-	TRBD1	CASSGGQDKETQYF	TGTGCCAGCAGCGGCGGACAGGACAAGGAGACCCAGTACTTC
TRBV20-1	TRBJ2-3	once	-	CSAATGTSTDMQYF	TGCAGTGCGGCGACTGGAACTAGCACAGATATGCAGTATTTT
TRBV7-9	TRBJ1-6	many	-	CASSPTNSPLHF	TGTGCCAGCAGCCCTACGAATTCACCCCTCCACTTT
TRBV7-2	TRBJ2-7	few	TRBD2	CASTFGEGTYEQYF	TGTGCCAGCACCTTTGGGGAGGGGACCTACGAGCAGTACTTC
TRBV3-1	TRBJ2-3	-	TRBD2	CASSQDWREGTDTQYF	TGTGCCAGCAGCCAAGATTGGCGGGAGGGCACAGATACGCAGTATTTT
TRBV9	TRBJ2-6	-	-	CASSVRGTYLSGANVLTF	TGTGCCAGCAGCGTAAGGGGAACATATCTCTCTGGGGCCAACGTCCTGACTTTC
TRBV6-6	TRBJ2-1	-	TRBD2	CASSYDASGSFEQFF	TGTGCCAGCAGTTACGACGCTAGCGGGAGTTTTGAGCAGTTCTTC
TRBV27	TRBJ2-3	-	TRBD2	CASRFGGGIGTDTQYF	TGTGCCAGCAGGTTTGGGGGGGGGATCGGCACAGATACGCAGTATTTT
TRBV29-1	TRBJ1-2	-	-	CSVNIQGDYGYTF	TGCAGCGTTAATATACAGGGTGACTATGGCTACACCTTC
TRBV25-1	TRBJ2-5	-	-	CASSEFEGSIRRRDEQYF	TGTGCCAGCAGTGAATTTGAGGGGAGCATCCGACGTAGAGATGAGCAGTACTTC
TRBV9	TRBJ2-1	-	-	CASSVELANEQFF	TGTGCCAGCAGCGTAGAGCTCGCGAATGAGCAGTTCTTC
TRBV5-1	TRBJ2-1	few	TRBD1	CASSPRTGMYNEQFF	TGCGCCAGCAGCCCTCGGACAGGAATGTACAATGAGCAGTTCTTC
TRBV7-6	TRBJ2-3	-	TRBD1	CASSPTGGKADTQYF	TGTGCCAGCAGCCCTACAGGGGGCAAAGCAGATACGCAGTATTTT
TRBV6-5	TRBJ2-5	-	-	CASSYSTRAEAQYF	TGTGCCAGCAGTTACTCCACTAGGGCCGAGGCCCAGTACTTC
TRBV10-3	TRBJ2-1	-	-	CAISVGTTIHEQFF	TGTGCCATCAGTGTCGGGACAACAATTCATGAGCAGTTCTTC
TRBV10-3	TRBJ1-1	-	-	CAIGHADTEAFF	TGTGCCATCGGCCATGCTGACACTGAAGCTTTCTTT
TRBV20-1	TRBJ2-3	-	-	CSAQITPSTDTQYF	TGCAGTGCTCAGATAACCCCTAGCACAGATACGCAGTATTTT
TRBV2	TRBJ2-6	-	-	CASSVDPSDVANVLTF	TGTGCCAGCAGTGTTGACCCGTCTGATGTGGCCAACGTCCTGACTTTC
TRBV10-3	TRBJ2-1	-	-	CAIRGSLYNEQFF	TGTGCCATCAGGGGATCACTTTACAATGAGCAGTTCTTC
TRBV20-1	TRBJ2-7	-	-	CSASPVPGAIPRGDEQYF	TGCAGTGCTAGTCCGGTGCCGGGAGCCATTCCGCGGGGTGACGAGCAGTACTTC
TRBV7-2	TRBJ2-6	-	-	CASSSDSSGSNVLTF	TGTGCCAGCAGCTCCGACAGCTCTGGGTCCAACGTCCTGACTTTC
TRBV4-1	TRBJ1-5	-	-	CASSQDSGLRFLNQPQHF	TGCGCCAGCAGCCAAGATAGCGGGCTCAGGTTTCTCAATCAGCCCCAGCATTTT
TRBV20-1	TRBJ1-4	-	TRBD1	CSAREALLGTVAEKLFF	TGCAGTGCTAGAGAGGCATTACTAGGGACAGTGGCAGAAAAACTGTTTTTT
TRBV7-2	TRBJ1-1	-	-	CASSLVGLGGGVTEAFF	TGTGCCAGCAGCTTAGTGGGCTTGGGGGGTGGGGTCACTGAAGCTTTCTTT
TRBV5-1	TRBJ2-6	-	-	CASSVSPPGSGANVLTF	TGCGCCAGCAGTGTCTCACCCCCCGGCTCTGGGGCCAACGTCCTGACTTTC
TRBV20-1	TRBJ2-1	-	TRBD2	CSGDNPGGGSYYNEQFF	TGCAGTGGGGATAACCCAGGCGGCGGGAGCTACTACAATGAGCAGTTCTTC
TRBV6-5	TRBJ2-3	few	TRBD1	CASSDRGSDTQYF	TGTGCCAGCAGTGACAGGGGGTCAGATACGCAGTATTTT
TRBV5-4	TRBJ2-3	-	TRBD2	CASSAGLADTQYF	TGTGCCAGCAGCGCAGGACTAGCAGATACGCAGTATTTT
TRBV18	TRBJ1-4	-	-	CASSGGRQGNEKLFF	TGTGCCAGCTCAGGTGGCCGCCAGGGGAATGAAAAACTGTTTTTT
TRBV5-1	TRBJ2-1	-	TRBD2	CASSPVGLAGSYNEQFF	TGCGCCAGCAGCCCTGTCGGACTAGCTGGGTCCTACAATGAGCAGTTCTTC
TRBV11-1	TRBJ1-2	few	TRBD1	CASSFDRENGYTF	TGTGCCAGCAGCTTTGACAGGGAGAATGGCTACACCTTC
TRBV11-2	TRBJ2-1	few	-	CASSLDLSFSYEQFF	TGTGCCAGCAGCTTAGATCTTAGCTTCTCCTATGAGCAGTTCTTC